This T cell receptor beta chain was identified in a study of T cell changes during pregnancy in multiple sclerosis. CDR1 and CDR2 from the germline V gene are SGHAT and FQNNGV. The CDR3 has 14 residues. The V end lost 5 bases, the J end lost 4 bases, and 14 bases lay between the germline ends. Assay: immunoSEQ multiplex PCR; the TCRdb copy retains only in-frame clones and omits some. The sample holds 50,000 or so clones, roughly nine tenths seen once. Sequenced here: CD4+ T cells from peripheral blood mononuclear cells, sampled after pregnancy. This rearrangement joins TRBV11-2 to TRBJ1-1; D is unresolved. This TCR was sampled from a female donor in good health, enrolled as a control in a pregnancy study. The CDR3 reads CASSRLDSSTEAFF. CDR3 nucleotide sequence: TGTGCCAGCAGCCGCCTCGACTCCTCCACTGAAGCTTTCTTT.